This paragraph reports one TCR beta chain. The antigen remains unidentified. This sample was taken from a study of T cell repertoires in cytomegalovirus infection. The overall study: CMV infection plus the matching HLA type was flagged by public TCR beta signatures.

Via MiXCR, TCRdb re-called the reads, giving one row per CDR3 protein. Among about 150,000 distinct CDR3 sequences listed, 20% to 30% were seen once. The study's findings and limits: Clonotypes of TCR beta that were HLA-C-restricted and CMV-specific dominated the ex vivo response.

The V end was cut by 7 bases, the J end by 6 bases, with 10 bases between. The CDR3 contains 12 residues. Looked up from germline, CDR1 is MNHEY and CDR2 is SVGEGT. The rearrangement joins TRBV6-2 or TRBV6-3 to TRBJ2-1, with D tentatively TRBD2 (5 bases). This receptor was taken from a human donor in good health (CMV status not recorded). Some clones in this sample may be carry-over from other donors' samples. The sequenced sample consisted of PBMCs. The CDR3 bases are TGTGCCAGCATGGGAGCGGTCAATGAGCAGTTCTTC. Its translation is CASMGAVNEQFF.